This T cell receptor beta chain was identified in a study of T cells expressing NK-cell markers. Points on this clonotype: Antigen unknown.

The study's findings and limits: The leading position in the CD3+CD56-NKG2C+ fraction of four donors also went to these clonotypes. Dominant NKG2C+ clonotypes accounted for about 1.0-8% of CD8+ T cells in about six donors.

Germline lookup yields CDR1 SNHLY and CDR2 FYNNEI. CDR3 length: 15 amino acids. TCRdb re-called the 5' RACE reads, yielding one record per CDR3 amino acid sequence without DNA. The table lists 350,000 to 450,000 distinct CDR3 sequences. The receptor was derived from a man aged 18 to 69 in good health. Sequenced: blood T cells: a sorted CD56 or NKG2C T cell subset, CD4+ or CD8+ T cells, or bulk PBMC T cells (not recorded which). The V call is TRBV2, the J call TRBJ2-2; TCRdb designates TRBD2, a call that cannot be tested without DNA. The CDR3 loop is CASTTRESNTGELFF.